The clone carrying this T cell receptor (beta chain) is a singleton in its sample. This table comes from immunoSEQ multiplex PCR, and its TCRdb copy is limited to in-frame clones, with some not included. The profile shows 300,000 to 450,000 clones, more than 65% of them singletons. The sample comes from a study of blood T cell repertoires in COVID-19. Whole-study context: T cells, B-cell-depleted T cells, or PBMCs supplied cDNA or gDNA.

Germline V gene data show CDR1 as GTSNPN and CDR2 as SVGIG (reference sequence). The CDR3 has 16 residues. V was trimmed by 0 bases and J by 9 bases, leaving 21 bases between them. The clonotype originates from a human donor with acute or convalescent COVID-19. The donor label of this sample is uncertain. Sequences were obtained from peripheral blood. The V call is TRBV30, the J call TRBJ2-1, with a weak D call TRBD2 (6 bases). CDR3 DNA: TGTGCCTGGAGTGTATATTGGAGGGCGGGCGATGGTGAGCAGTTCTTC. The encoded protein is CAWSVYWRAGDGEQFF.